Given below is one T cell receptor (beta chain) in context. The antigen is not known. The final CDR3 position lacks the conserved phenylalanine or tryptophan, pointing to a likely read error. This record belongs to a study of breast tumors, draining lymph nodes, adjacent tissues. Regarding the study as a whole: Tumor T cell lymph node origin was a supported hypothesis, not proven. Compared with basal-like, luminal-like tumors shared significantly more repertoire with nontumor tissue. The data were judged consistent with most tumor T cells coming from lymph node and expanding in tumor.

TCRdb reprocessed the multiplex PCR reads with MiXCR, giving one entry per CDR3 protein. The table includes approximately 140,000 distinct CDR3 sequences, 30% to 35% detected once. V lost 4 bases and J 13 bases, leaving 15 bases between the germline ends. The germline CDR1 and CDR2 sequences are SGDLS and YYNGEE. The CDR3 extends over 13 amino acids. Axillary draining lymph nodes of breast cancer patients supplied the node samples. The material sequenced was axillary lymph node tissue. This TCR was recovered from a female donor with breast cancer. Some clones in this sample may be carry-over from other donors' samples. The V gene is TRBV9, the J gene TRBJ1-6; D perhaps matches TRBD1 (5 bases). CDR3 region: CASSTRDSGPLHS. CDR3 sequence (DNA): TGTGCCAGCAGCACGCGGGACTCGGGTCCCCTCCACTCT.